The rows below give T cell receptor beta chains drawn from one sample of a study of cytomegalovirus exposure and HLA in healthy donors. Only in-frame clones appear in the TCRdb table, and some are missing; sequencing was by immunoSEQ multiplex PCR. Of approximately 100,000 clones in the sample, roughly four fifths are singletons; the top ten hold 1.5% to 2%. Material for sequencing was PBMCs. These receptors came from a man aged 45 to 65 in good health and CMV-seronegative. CDR3s include the opening cysteine and the closing phenylalanine or tryptophan. D genes are given only for firm matches. A row's size may be missing; if present it is once, few, many or a size class.

TRBJ1-1,NA,NA,TRBV10-2,TGCGCCAGCAGTGCCGGGACATTAAACACTGAAGCTTTCTTT,CASSAGTLNTEAFF
TRBJ1-2,TRBD1,NA,TRBV20-1,TGCAGTGCTACAGGGGGCGATGGCTACACCTTC,CSATGGDGYTF
TRBJ1-1,NA,once,TRBV6-1,TGTGCCAGCAGTGAATTTGGGAGGTGGACTGAAGCTTTCTTT,CASSEFGRWTEAFF
TRBJ1-1,TRBD1,few,TRBV30,TGTGCCTGGGCCCCCCCGCGACAGGGTACCTACTTTGAAGCTTTCTTT,CAWAPPRQGTYFEAFF
TRBJ1-5,TRBD1,NA,TRBV5-1,TGCGCCAGCAGCCCGCAGGGGGATCAGCCCCAGCATTTT,CASSPQGDQPQHF
TRBJ1-4,NA,once,TRBV11-3,TGTGCCAGCAGCTTAGATCCGGGGGAAAAACTGTTTTTT,CASSLDPGEKLFF
TRBJ1-2,NA,NA,TRBV6-1,TGTGCCAGCAGTGAAGCGCTTCCGGGGTCCGGGAGCTACACCTTC,CASSEALPGSGSYTF
TRBJ2-7,TRBD1,NA,TRBV6-5,TGTGCCAGCAGTTCACCCCAGGGGGCCTACGAGCAGTACTTC,CASSSPQGAYEQYF
TRBJ2-5,TRBD2,NA,TRBV19,TGTGCCAGTAGTATTGGGAGCGGGGGGCCTCGGGAGACCCAGTACTTC,CASSIGSGGPRETQYF
TRBJ2-2,TRBD1,NA,TRBV5-1,TGCGCCAGCAGCTTGCGGGACAGGGGTCGTCCCGGGGAGCTGTTTTTT,CASSLRDRGRPGELFF
TRBJ2-1,TRBD2,NA,TRBV18,TGTGCCAGCTTCTCCGCGCCAGCGGGGTCGTACAATGAGCAGTTCTTC,CASFSAPAGSYNEQFF
TRBJ1-4,TRBD1,NA,TRBV7-9,TGTGCCAGCAGCTTCACAGGGGGGAGTGAAAAACTGTTTTTT,CASSFTGGSEKLFF
TRBJ2-5,NA,NA,TRBV6-1,TGTGCCAGCAGTTTTTCGGACCAAGAGACCCAGTACTTC,CASSFSDQETQYF
TRBJ1-4,NA,NA,TRBV11-2,TGTGCCAGCAGCAACCGGGGGGCACCTAATGAAAAACTGTTTTTT,CASSNRGAPNEKLFF
TRBJ2-7,NA,NA,TRBV4-1,TGCGCCAGCAGCTCCAATTTGCGGTCAGGGGCCGGTGAGTACTTC,CASSSNLRSGAGEYF
TRBJ1-1,TRBD1,NA,TRBV5-4,TGTGCCAGCAGCTTGGAAGGGGGCATCATGAACACTGAAGCTTTCTTT,CASSLEGGIMNTEAFF
TRBJ2-3,NA,NA,TRBV5-5,TGTGCCAGCAGCTTGGGAGGATTAGAAGATACGCAGTATTTT,CASSLGGLEDTQYF
TRBJ1-1,TRBD1,once,TRBV7-9,TGTGCCAGCAGCTTGGGACAGGGGATGAACACTGAAGCTTTCTTT,CASSLGQGMNTEAFF
TRBJ1-1,NA,few,TRBV6-5,TGTGCCAGCCATCGCATTGCAGGGGACACTGAAGCTTTCTTT,CASHRIAGDTEAFF
TRBJ1-1,NA,few,TRBV5-1,TGCGCCAGCAGCGCTGCAGAGAACACTGAAGCTTTCTTT,CASSAAENTEAFF
TRBJ1-2,NA,NA,TRBV2,TGTGCCAGCAGTGAAGGCTCTTCGGGACAAATTCTCTATGGCTACACCTTC,CASSEGSSGQILYGYTF
TRBJ1-6,NA,NA,TRBV2,TGTGCCAGCAAACAGGGAAATTCACCCCTCCACTTT,CASKQGNSPLHF
TRBJ1-5,NA,NA,TRBV19,TGTGCCAGTAGTACTCTCCCGGGGAGGGGCCGACCTAATAGCAATCAGCCCCAGCATTTT,CASSTLPGRGRPNSNQPQHF
TRBJ2-2,NA,NA,TRBV7-7,TGTGCTAGCAGCTTCGGGGACACCGGGGAGCTGTTTTTT,CASSFGDTGELFF
TRBJ1-3,NA,NA,TRBV6-5,TGTGCCAGTCGAGCCCGGGGCTCTGGAAACACCATATATTTT,CASRARGSGNTIYF
TRBJ2-2,NA,NA,TRBV2,TGTGCCAGCAACCGGGCGAACACCGGGGAGCTGTTTTTT,CASNRANTGELFF
TRBJ2-5,NA,few,TRBV11-3,TGTGCCAGCAGCGCCGGGGGACAGTACGAGACCCAGTACTTC,CASSAGGQYETQYF
TRBJ1-2,NA,NA,TRBV10-2,TGCGCCAGCAGCACTCCTAACTATGGCTACACCTTC,CASSTPNYGYTF
TRBJ2-7,NA,NA,TRBV27,TGTGCCAGCAGTGTCAAGCCGGGACAATATCCCTACGAGCAGTACTTC,CASSVKPGQYPYEQYF
TRBJ1-6,TRBD1,NA,TRBV2,TGTGCCAGCAGCCCCCGTGGGACAGGGAGGAATTCACCCCTCCACTTT,CASSPRGTGRNSPLHF
TRBJ1-1,NA,NA,TRBV19,TGTGCCAGTAGTATAGGGGGAGAACCTGAAGCTTTCTTT,CASSIGGEPEAFF
TRBJ2-1,TRBD1,NA,TRBV10-3,TGTGCCATCAGGGGGGGGACAGGGTCCAATGAGCAGTTCTTC,CAIRGGTGSNEQFF
TRBJ1-5,NA,few,TRBV7-2,TGTGCCAGCAGCTCGGGACTGAACAATCAGCCCCAGCATTTT,CASSSGLNNQPQHF
TRBJ1-6,NA,NA,TRBV19,TGTGCCAGTACCCTCGACAGTTACGGTAATTCACCCCTCCACTTT,CASTLDSYGNSPLHF
TRBJ2-1,NA,NA,TRBV5-1,TGCGCCAGCAGCTTGGCGGGGAGGACCTACAATGAGCAGTTCTTC,CASSLAGRTYNEQFF